Listed below are T cell receptor beta chains from one sample, sequenced in a study of blood T cell repertoires in COVID-19. Using immunoSEQ multiplex PCR, the repertoire was profiled, and TCRdb retains in-frame clones only, with some absent. The sample yields 250,000 to 350,000 clones, 85% seen once. Sequencing was done on a sample of PBMCs or T cells enriched from blood (not recorded which). These receptors all stem from a woman between 45 and 60 years old who had recovered from COVID-19. The CDR3 runs from the conserved cysteine through the conserved F or W. A D gene is named only where the DNA matches it firmly. The size entry is marked missing in some rows and otherwise reads once, few, many or a size class.

v_call,clone_size,d_call,j_call,cdr3_nt,cdr3_aa
TRBV25-1,NA,TRBD2,TRBJ2-7,TGTGCCAGCATGGAGAACGCGGGAGGCGCCTACGAGCAGTACTTC,CASMENAGGAYEQYF
TRBV7-2,few,NA,TRBJ1-5,TGTGCCAGCAGCTTTACGAGGGGAGGGAATCAGCCCCAGCATTTT,CASSFTRGGNQPQHF
TRBV19,NA,NA,TRBJ1-1,TGTGCCAGTAGTATAGATGGGACACGAGACACCGCTGAAGCTTTCTTT,CASSIDGTRDTAEAFF
TRBV20-1,once,NA,TRBJ2-7,TGCAGTGCTAGTAAACAAGACTACGAGCAGTACTTC,CSASKQDYEQYF
TRBV4-1,NA,NA,TRBJ1-5,TGCGCCAGCAGCCTTGAGGTAGCAGATAGCAATCAGCCCCAGCATTTT,CASSLEVADSNQPQHF
TRBV2,NA,TRBD1,TRBJ1-2,TGTGCCAGCAGAGAAACGGACAGGGGGGGCTATGGCTACACCTTC,CASRETDRGGYGYTF
TRBV29-1,NA,TRBD1,TRBJ1-2,TGCAGCGTATCGACAGGGGATTGGGATGGCTATGGCTACACCTTC,CSVSTGDWDGYGYTF
TRBV27,NA,TRBD1,TRBJ1-6,TGTGCCAGCAGTTGGACAGGCGATTCACCCCTCCACTTT,CASSWTGDSPLHF
TRBV5-1,NA,TRBD1,TRBJ2-3,TGCGCCAGCAGCGATACAGGGGGCGGGGACACAGATACGCAGTATTTT,CASSDTGGGDTDTQYF
TRBV14,NA,TRBD1,TRBJ2-7,TGTGCCAGCAGCCCTTACAGGGGCCCCTACGAGCAGTACTTC,CASSPYRGPYEQYF
TRBV29-1,NA,TRBD2,TRBJ2-1,TGCAGCGGCTACCCAGCATGGGGGACTGTGCGGCGGGAGTCCTACAATGAGCAGTTCTTC,CSGYPAWGTVRRESYNEQFF
TRBV11-2,NA,NA,TRBJ2-5,TGTGCCAGCAGCAGAGACAGGCAAGAGACCCAGTACTTC,CASSRDRQETQYF
TRBV4-1,NA,NA,TRBJ1-3,TGCGCCAGCAGCCACACTACCGTCTCTGGAAACACCATATATTTT,CASSHTTVSGNTIYF
TRBV2,NA,NA,TRBJ1-3,TGTGCCACCGCCCTGGGGCTGGCTGGAAACACCATATATTTT,CATALGLAGNTIYF
TRBV5-4,NA,TRBD1,TRBJ1-1,TGTGCCAGCAGCTTTAGACAGGGGTCGGACGCTGAAGCTTTCTTT,CASSFRQGSDAEAFF
TRBV18,NA,TRBD1,TRBJ1-3,TGTGCCAGCTCACCCCGGGGACAGAGAAACACCATATATTTT,CASSPRGQRNTIYF
TRBV29-1,NA,NA,TRBJ2-1,TGCAGCACCTTCCGGCAGGGCTACAATGAGCAGTTCTTC,CSTFRQGYNEQFF
TRBV27,once,TRBD2,TRBJ2-1,TGTGCCAGCAGTTTCATTCGTAGCGGGGGCTCTAAGCAGTTCTTC,CASSFIRSGGSKQFF
TRBV30,few,NA,TRBJ1-4,TGTGCCTGGGACAGGTCCCATGAAAAACTGTTTTTT,CAWDRSHEKLFF
TRBV7-9,NA,TRBD1,TRBJ1-2,TGTGCCAGCAGCTCCTGGACAGGCGGAGGTACCTTC,CASSSWTGGGTF
TRBV19,NA,NA,TRBJ2-7,TGTGCCAGTACCCCGGGACTGGGGAGGCAGTACTTC,CASTPGLGRQYF
TRBV7-9,NA,TRBD1,TRBJ1-6,TGTGCCAGCAGCAAATCCGGGACAGGGTCTTCACCCCTCCACTTT,CASSKSGTGSSPLHF
TRBV19,NA,NA,TRBJ1-5,TGTGCCTCTACCCTCGGCAATCAGCCCCAGCATTTT,CASTLGNQPQHF
TRBV14,once,NA,TRBJ2-1,TGTGCCAGCAGCTCCCCGACAGATAGCTCCTACAATGAGCAGTTCTTC,CASSSPTDSSYNEQFF
TRBV15,NA,NA,TRBJ2-7,TGTGCCACCAGCAGGGGGCCGGGACTTGTGTCCTACGAGCAGTACTTC,CATSRGPGLVSYEQYF
TRBV27,NA,NA,TRBJ2-7,TGTGCCAGCAGTCCCACCTACGAGCAGTACTTC,CASSPTYEQYF
TRBV4-1,NA,NA,TRBJ1-6,TGCGCCAGCAGCCCGGACAGTCCAAGCTCCTATAATTCACCCCTCCACTTT,CASSPDSPSSYNSPLHF
TRBV7-2,NA,NA,TRBJ2-7,TGTGCCAACCCGATCACAGGGACGGGGCCCTACGAGCAGTACTTC,CANPITGTGPYEQYF
TRBV12-1,NA,NA,TRBJ1-2,TGTGCCAGCAGCTTTGCGGGCCGTGGAACTAACTATGGCTACACCTTC,CASSFAGRGTNYGYTF
TRBV4-1,NA,TRBD1,TRBJ2-5,TGCGCCAGCAGCATCCGACAGGGGATCGAGACCCAGTACTTC,CASSIRQGIETQYF
TRBV6-5,NA,NA,TRBJ1-1,TGTGCCACCATGCCCTCATCCCAGGGGCTTACTGAAGCTTTCTTT,CATMPSSQGLTEAFF
TRBV19,NA,TRBD1,TRBJ1-6,TGTGCCAGTAGTGACAGGGGGAGCTCCTATAATTCACCCCTCCACTTT,CASSDRGSSYNSPLHF
TRBV7-2,NA,TRBD2,TRBJ2-1,TGTGCCAGCAGCCCCCACCTAGCGGTAATATACAATGAGCAGTTCTTC,CASSPHLAVIYNEQFF
TRBV2,NA,TRBD2,TRBJ2-3,TGTGCCAGCAGTGTCCGGCGGGGGGGCACAGATACGCAGTATTTT,CASSVRRGGTDTQYF
TRBV28,NA,TRBD1,TRBJ2-1,TGTGCCAGCAGTTCATCCGGGACAGCCTTCAACAATGAGCAGTTCTTC,CASSSSGTAFNNEQFF
TRBV2,NA,NA,TRBJ2-2,TGTGCCAGCAGCGAGCATGGCGGGGAGCTGTTTTTT,CASSEHGGELFF
TRBV2,NA,NA,TRBJ1-1,TGTGCCAGCAGTGAGGGCAGGGGTGCAGCTTTCTTT,CASSEGRGAAFF
TRBV2,few,NA,TRBJ1-5,TGTGCCAGCAGTCGGGGGGGCTCTAGCAATCAGCCCCAGCATTTT,CASSRGGSSNQPQHF
TRBV2,NA,TRBD1,TRBJ1-2,TGTGCCAGCAGGCAGGGACAGACTAACTATGGCTACACCTTC,CASRQGQTNYGYTF
TRBV16,NA,NA,TRBJ1-2,TGTGCCAGCAGCCAATTGTCTAGGGACTACTATGGCTACACCTTC,CASSQLSRDYYGYTF
TRBV7-9,few,NA,TRBJ1-2,TGTGCCACCTCACCGGGGGACTATGGCTACACCTTC,CATSPGDYGYTF
TRBV28,few,NA,TRBJ2-1,TGTGCCAGCAGCGCCGGTTTGAGGGCCCCGCGGGGGTTCTTC,CASSAGLRAPRGFF
TRBV12-5,NA,TRBD2,TRBJ2-3,TGTGCTAGTGGTTTGGGACTAGCGGGGGACACAGATACGCAGTATTTT,CASGLGLAGDTDTQYF
TRBV3-1/TRBV3-2,once,NA,TRBJ1-1,TGTGCCAGCAGCCATGCAGGGAGGACTGAAGCTTTCTTT,CASSHAGRTEAFF
TRBV30,few,NA,TRBJ2-7,TGTGCCTGGAGTGTAGGCGCCAGGGCCTACGAGCAGTACTTC,CAWSVGARAYEQYF
TRBV6-2/TRBV6-3,NA,NA,TRBJ1-5,TGTGCCAGCAGTTACGCAGGGTCGGGCAATCAGCCCCAGCATTTT,CASSYAGSGNQPQHF
TRBV28,NA,NA,TRBJ1-2,TGTGCCAGCAGGGAAGCGGATTGGGGCTACACCTTC,CASREADWGYTF
TRBV6-5,NA,TRBD1,TRBJ2-1,TGTGCCAGCAGTTACTCGACAGGGGGGGACAATGAGCAGTTCTTC,CASSYSTGGDNEQFF
TRBV7-9,NA,NA,TRBJ1-3,TGTGCCAGCAGCCCTTCGGGACAAAGAAACACCATATATTTT,CASSPSGQRNTIYF
TRBV24-1,NA,TRBD1,TRBJ2-3,TGTGCCACCAGTGATACGGGACAGGGGATGGCAGATACGCAGTATTTT,CATSDTGQGMADTQYF
TRBV3-1/TRBV3-2,NA,NA,TRBJ1-6,TGTGCCAGCAGCCAAGATACAGGGACCGATTCACCCCTCCACTTT,CASSQDTGTDSPLHF
TRBV25-1,NA,NA,TRBJ1-6,TGTGCCAGCAGAGGACAGATGCCTTCACCCCTCCACTTT,CASRGQMPSPLHF
TRBV12-5,NA,TRBD1,TRBJ2-5,TGTGCTAGTGGTCCCGGGACAGGGGGCATTCCGACCCAGTACTTC,CASGPGTGGIPTQYF
TRBV6-1,NA,TRBD1,TRBJ1-3,TGTGCCAGCAGTGTGTGGGGACAGAGCTCTGGAAACACCATATATTTT,CASSVWGQSSGNTIYF
TRBV30,NA,TRBD1,TRBJ2-5,TGTGCCTGGAGTGCCTGGGACAGGGCAGTAGAGACCCAGTACTTC,CAWSAWDRAVETQYF
TRBV3-1/TRBV3-2,NA,TRBD1,TRBJ2-7,TGTGCCAGCAGCCTCGGACAGGGCTTCCACGAGCAGTACTTC,CASSLGQGFHEQYF
TRBV4-1,NA,TRBD1,TRBJ2-1,TGCGCCAGCAGCCAACCGTCCAGGGGGCTGATCAATGAGCAGTTCTTC,CASSQPSRGLINEQFF
TRBV12-3/TRBV12-4,NA,NA,TRBJ1-1,TGTGCCAGCAGACCACAGGGTCGTACTGAAGCTTTCTTT,CASRPQGRTEAFF
TRBV24-1,NA,NA,TRBJ2-2,TGTGCCACCAGTCGTACCCTGACGACAGGAAGAACCGGGGAGCTGTTTTTT,CATSRTLTTGRTGELFF